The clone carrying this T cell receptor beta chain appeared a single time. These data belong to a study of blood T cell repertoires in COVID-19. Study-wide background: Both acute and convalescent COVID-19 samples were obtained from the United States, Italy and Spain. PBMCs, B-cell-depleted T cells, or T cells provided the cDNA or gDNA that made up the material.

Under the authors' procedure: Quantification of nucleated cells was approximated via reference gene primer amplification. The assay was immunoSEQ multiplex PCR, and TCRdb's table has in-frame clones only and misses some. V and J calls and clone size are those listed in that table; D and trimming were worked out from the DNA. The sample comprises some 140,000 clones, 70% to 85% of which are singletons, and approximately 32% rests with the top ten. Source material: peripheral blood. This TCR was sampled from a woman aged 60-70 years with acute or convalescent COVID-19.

The CDR3 coding sequence is TGTGCCAGCAGTTCACCGGACAGGGTTTTTGAAAAACTGTTTTTT. Protein sequence: CASSSPDRVFEKLFF. The J gene is TRBJ1-4, the V gene TRBV28, with 8 bases lining up with TRBD1. The trim removed 4 bases at V and 7 bases at J, leaving 8 bases unmatched. CDR1 is MDHEN, CDR2 SYDVKM, per germline. The CDR3 is 15 amino acids.